The 26 T cell receptor beta chains presented below share a single source sample, sequenced in a study of post-analysis software for immune sequencing data. Study-wide results and caveats: In patients, about 5 TRBV segments were more frequent than in controls, with TRBV5-6, TRBV5-1 and TRBV20-1 among them.

The antigens for these receptors are not known. Unique molecular identifiers were carried by the TCR beta cDNA libraries. MiXCR, run by TCRdb on the PCR reads, gives a single entry per CDR3 protein. The sample shows about 430,000 distinct CDR3 sequences, 39% of them seen only once. Sequencing input: blood. The receptor source for this set is a girl under 10 years old with multiple sclerosis.

This chain's CDR3 is CASSLDRASNYGYTF. The CDR3 DNA reads TGCGCCAGCAGCCTAGACAGGGCGTCTAACTATGGCTACACCTTC. The chain links TRBV4-3 to TRBJ1-2, with TRBD1 identical over 7 bases. J gave up 0 bases and V 4 bases, and 5 bases lay outside the gene matches. The length of the CDR3 is 15 residues. From germline, CDR1 is LGHNA and CDR2 YSLEER.

This sequence joins TRBV4-1 and TRBJ2-5, with TRBD1 matching 8 bases. Germline CDR1 and CDR2: MGHRA and YSYEKL. Germline trimming cut 3 bases from V and 1 base from J; bases unmatched to any gene: 4. This CDR3 contains 15 residues. The CDR3 DNA sequence: TGCGCCAGCAGCCAGCCGGACAGGGTCCAAGAGACCCAGTACTTC. It codes for CASSQPDRVQETQYF.

The J gene is TRBJ1-2, the V gene TRBV29-1; 10 bases map to TRBD1. The CDR3 runs to 14 residues. With 7 bases clipped from V and 6 bases from J, the junction kept 11 bases outside the gene matches. In germline, CDR1 is SQVTM, CDR2 ANQGSEA. The CDR3: CSDLGQGGYHGYTF. The CDR3 DNA is TGCAGCGATCTCGGACAGGGGGGCTATCATGGCTACACCTTC.

The chain links TRBV9 to TRBJ2-5; D may be TRBD1 (6 bases). Germline CDR1 reads SGDLS; CDR2 reads YYNGEE. This CDR3 comprises 15 residues. Trimming pared 4 bases from V and 2 bases from J, leaving 15 bases between. CDR3 DNA sequence: TGTGCCAGCAGCCTAACACAAGGGACACAAGAGACCCAGTACTTC. Protein product: CASSLTQGTQETQYF.

The chain carries TRBV29-1 and TRBJ1-4; weak D call: TRBD1 (5 bases). The CDR3 has 12 residues. Germline V gene data show CDR1 as SQVTM and CDR2 as ANQGSEA. The V end was cut by 5 bases, the J end by 4 bases, with 8 bases between. CDR3 bases: TGCAGCGTTTCCAGGGATAATGAAAAACTGTTTTTT. Its translation: CSVSRDNEKLFF.

The sample holds a few counts of this clonotype. The chain links TRBV28 to TRBJ1-2; tentative D call: TRBD1 (6 bases). Trimming removed 4 bases at V and 4 bases at J, with 10 bases between. The CDR3 runs to 13 residues. Germline V lookup: CDR1 MDHEN, CDR2 SYDVKM. The CDR3 DNA reads TGTGCCAGCAGTTCCGGACAGACCTATGGCTACACCTTC. Translation gives CASSSGQTYGYTF.

The chain has TRBV7-8 and TRBJ1-4, with 8 nucleotides matching TRBD1. The CDR3 runs 15 residues. The germline CDR1 and CDR2 sequences are SGHVS and FQNEAQ. The V segment lost 5 bases and the J segment 1 base; nucleotides outside the gene matches: 3. The CDR3 loop is CASSPGTGTNEKLFF. The CDR3, as DNA: TGTGCCAGCAGCCCAGGGACAGGAACTAATGAAAAACTGTTTTTT.

J is TRBJ2-3 and V is TRBV7-3; D is unclear. Germline V CDR1 and CDR2: SGHTA, FQGTGA. The CDR3 is 15 amino acids. V was pared by 2 bases and J by 4 bases, with 13 bases between. The CDR3 reads CASSLGGRMADTQYF. The CDR3 coding sequence is TGTGCCAGCAGCTTAGGCGGTAGAATGGCAGATACGCAGTATTTT.

This clonotype showed up just once. This may stem from a read error, because a much larger clone lies one nucleotide away. The genes are TRBV6-1 and TRBJ2-1; no reliable D call. This CDR3 is 17 amino acids long. V lost 7 bases to trimming and J lost 0 bases, with 19 bases between them. Germline V gene sequence: CDR1 MNHNS, CDR2 SASEGT. The CDR3 protein is CASIELDGVASYNEQFF. DNA of the CDR3: TGTGCCAGCATCGAATTGGACGGTGTCGCCTCCTACAATGAGCAGTTCTTC.

This clonotype was observed a handful of times. The chain joins TRBV20-1 to TRBJ2-7, with 8 bases aligning to TRBD1. CDR1 and CDR2 from the germline V gene are DFQATT and SNEGSKA (reference sequence). V shed 5 bases, J shed 4 bases, and the junction held 4 bases outside the gene matches. The length of the CDR3 is 12 residues. CDR3 sequence reads: CSAWTGLYEQYF. The CDR3 nucleotides read TGCAGTGCTTGGACAGGGTTGTACGAGCAGTACTTC.

The chain combines TRBV9 with TRBJ1-2; 9 nucleotides line up with TRBD1. The germline V gene has CDR1 SGDLS and CDR2 YYNGEE. With 0 bases clipped from V and 2 bases from J, the junction kept 11 bases outside the gene matches. This CDR3 spans 18 amino acids. CDR3 protein: CASSVGGGRDRENYGYTF. In DNA form, the CDR3 reads TGTGCCAGCAGCGTAGGGGGGGGTAGGGACAGGGAGAACTATGGCTACACCTTC.

The chain carries TRBV7-3 and TRBJ2-1, with 10 bases identical to TRBD2. This CDR3 contains 16 residues. The trim removed 3 bases at V and 5 bases at J, leaving 7 bases unmatched. Germline V gene sequence: CDR1 SGHTA, CDR2 FQGTGA. The CDR3 nucleotides read TGTGCCAGCAGCTTTTACGGGCTAGCGGGAGACAATGAGCAGTTCTTC. As protein: CASSFYGLAGDNEQFF.

This clonotype appeared a few times. The CDR3 bases are TGCGCCAGCACCGGGGACAGTGGTGGAAAACTGTTTTTT. Translated: CASTGDSGGKLFF. This rearrangement joins TRBV5-1 to TRBJ1-4; 7 nucleotides agree with TRBD1. V lost 6 bases, J lost 10 bases, and 9 bases stayed unmatched. The CDR3 consists of 13 residues. The germline gives CDR1 SGHRS, CDR2 YFSETQ.

The chain couples TRBV6-5 to TRBJ1-1; D perhaps matches TRBD1 (5 bases). The CDR3 runs to 14 residues. With 6 bases removed from V and 8 bases from J, the gap between germline ends came to 19 bases. CDR1 and CDR2 (germline): MNHEY, SVGAGI. CDR3 in amino acids: CASREGTEVNEAFF. In DNA form, the CDR3 reads TGTGCCAGCAGGGAAGGGACGGAGGTTAACGAAGCTTTCTTT.

This clonotype was counted only a few times. This rearrangement joins TRBV29-1 to TRBJ2-7; D might be TRBD1 (5 bases). Between the trimmed V and J ends, which lost 7 bases and 2 bases, there was a span of 15 bases. The germline CDR1 and CDR2 sequences are SQVTM and ANQGSEA. The CDR3 totals 13 residues. Here the CDR3 DNA reads TGCAGCGGTACAGCCTGGGGCACCTACGAGCAGTACTTC. Encoded protein: CSGTAWGTYEQYF.

This clonotype has a handful of counts. V gene TRBV29-1 combines with J gene TRBJ2-4, with 10 bases that match TRBD1. Losses at the gene ends were 7 bases for V and 4 bases for J; bases not matched to a gene: 10. The CDR3 is made up of 15 amino acids. From germline, CDR1 is SQVTM and CDR2 ANQGSEA. As DNA, the CDR3 is TGCAGCGCCCGACGGGGGACAGGGGCAAAAAACATTCAGTACTTC. The encoded protein is CSARRGTGAKNIQYF.

A note on this clonotype: An end of the junction does not agree with germline; a read error may underlie this. The rearrangement uses TRBV12-3 or TRBV12-4 and TRBJ2-5, with 13 bases fitting TRBD2. The CDR3 contains 17 residues. DNA of the CDR3: TGTGCCGGCAGTGGGACTAGCGGGATTGATCGAGGAGAGACCCAGTACTTC. It yields the protein CAGSGTSGIDRGETQYF.

V and J are TRBV4-3 and TRBJ1-2; 9 bases match TRBD1. V lost 4 bases, J lost 6 bases, and 9 bases stayed unmatched. Germline CDR1 and CDR2: LGHNA and YSLEER. The CDR3 loop spans 15 amino acids. CDR3: CASSPGLQGAHGYTF. The DNA of the CDR3 is TGCGCCAGCAGCCCAGGTCTACAGGGGGCGCATGGCTACACCTTC.

V is TRBV28 and J is TRBJ1-5, with D perhaps matching TRBD1 (6 bases). The V end was cut by 5 bases, the J end by 6 bases, with 23 bases between. Germline V gives CDR1 MDHEN, CDR2 SYDVKM. The CDR3 is 17 residues long. In DNA, the CDR3 is TGTGCCAGCAGTCCTCTCGCTGCAGGGGACTATAGTCAGCCCCAGCATTTT. It specifies CASSPLAAGDYSQPQHF.

This clonotype has just a few counts. The genes are TRBV20-1 and TRBJ2-7, with D unresolved. CDR1 is DFQATT and CDR2 is SNEGSKA in the germline V gene (reference sequence). The CDR3 totals 11 residues. The V and J ends lost 7 bases and 4 bases respectively, with 11 bases between them. The DNA of the CDR3 is TGCAGTGTCCCATACCGTTACGAGCAGTACTTC. Encoded protein: CSVPYRYEQYF.

This clonotype was detected only a few times. The chain has TRBV6-8 and TRBJ2-1, with 7 bases that match TRBD2. The germline V gene encodes CDR1 MNHGY and CDR2 SAAAGT. CDR3 length equals 16 residues. Trimming at V came to 3 bases and at J to 6 bases, leaving 11 bases not matched to a gene. CDR3 amino acids: CASSYAGASLGNEQFF. The CDR3 DNA follows: TGTGCCAGCAGTTATGCGGGAGCCTCCTTGGGCAATGAGCAGTTCTTC.

V is TRBV7-6 and J is TRBJ2-7; D gene uncertain. The CDR3 loop spans 12 amino acids. Germline-derived CDR1 and CDR2 are SGHVS and FNYEAQ. The V end was cut by 5 bases, the J end by 6 bases, with 11 bases between. In DNA form, the CDR3 reads TGTGCCAGCAGCGCCCCCGGCGGCGAGCAGTACTTC. It codes for CASSAPGGEQYF.

This clonotype was found once. V is TRBV5-1 and J is TRBJ1-4; D is unresolved. V was cut by 5 bases and J by 3 bases, with 11 bases left in between. The germline V gene encodes CDR1 SGHRS and CDR2 YFSETQ. CDR3 length: 14 amino acids. The CDR3 nucleotides read TGCGCCAGCAGTAGGGCTTCTGCTAATGAAAAACTGTTTTTT. This sequence encodes CASSRASANEKLFF.

The rearrangement links TRBV20-1 to TRBJ2-3, with 7 positions matching TRBD2. The length of the CDR3 is 13 residues. Germline assignment: CDR1 DFQATT and CDR2 SNEGSKA (reference sequence). The CDR3 loop is CSGRLSSTDTQYF. CDR3 in DNA: TGCAGCGGGAGGCTATCTAGCACAGATACGCAGTATTTT.

This clonotype was seen only once. The chain combines TRBV11-2 with TRBJ2-7; maybe TRBD1 (6 bases). Between the trimmed V and J ends, which lost 1 base and 1 base, there was a span of 8 bases. Germline lookup yields CDR1 SGHAT and CDR2 FQNNGV. The CDR3 totals 14 residues. This CDR3 is CASSLVDRSYEQYF. DNA for the CDR3: TGTGCCAGCAGCTTAGTGGACAGATCCTACGAGCAGTACTTC. The full variable domain, rest sourced from reference TRBV11-2 and TRBJ2-7, is EAGVAQSPRYKIIEKRQSVAFWCNPISGHATLYWYQQILGQGPKLLIQFQNNGVVDDSQLPKDRFSAERLKGVDSTLKIQPAKLEDSAVYLCASSLVDRSYEQYFGPGTRLTVT.

V usage is TRBV15 and J usage is TRBJ2-1; maybe TRBD2 (6 bases). CDR1 and CDR2 from the germline V gene are LNHNV and YYDKDF (reference sequence). V lost 0 bases to trimming and J lost 9 bases, with 15 bases between them. CDR3 length equals 15 residues. The CDR3 sequence is CATSRDPQRAVEQFF. The CDR3 bases are TGTGCCACCAGCAGAGATCCCCAGCGGGCTGTTGAGCAGTTCTTC. The full variable domain, in which reference TRBV15 and TRBJ2-1 provide the parts outside the CDR3, is DAMVIQNPRYQVTQFGKPVTLSCSQTLNHNVMYWYQQKSSQAPKLLFHYYDKDFNNEADTPDNFQSRRPNTSFCFLDIRSPGLGDTAMYLCATSRDPQRAVEQFFGPGTRLTVL.